The 8 T cell receptor beta chains below were found in one sample sequenced in a study of Ad26.COV2.S vaccination and SARS-CoV-2 variants. Specified treatment: 15 to 20 received Ad26.COV2.S at low or high dose, single or two shots; five or six received placebo; per-sample allocation not given. The samples date from day 63 after the first vaccine or placebo injection. Generated by immunoSEQ multiplex PCR, the TCRdb table keeps only in-frame clones and is missing some. Seen here are roughly 400,000 clones, 89% observed once, and the top ten hold over 1.5%. The sample here was peripheral blood, taken in a trial of Ad26.COV2.S vaccine versus placebo. Receptors originate from a person between 18 and 65 years old who received the Ad26.COV2.S COVID-19 vaccine or a placebo.

The chain has TRBV7-8 and TRBJ2-7; TRBD2 matches 8 bases. Trimming at V came to 8 bases and at J to 3 bases, leaving 9 bases not matched to a gene. Germline-derived CDR1 and CDR2 are SGHVS and FQNEAQ. The CDR3 sequence is 14 residues long. CDR3 sequence: CASLPGTSNYEQYF. The DNA for the CDR3 is TGTGCCAGCCTACCCGGGACTAGTAACTACGAGCAGTACTTC. Looking up the rest from reference TRBV7-8 and TRBJ2-7 gives the full variable domain: GAGVSQSPRYKVAKRGQDVALRCDPISGHVSLFWYQQALGQGPEFLTYFQNEAQLDKSGLPSDRFFAERPEGSVSTLKIQRTQQEDSAVYLCASLPGTSNYEQYFGPGTRLTVT.

The chain is built from TRBV30 and TRBJ2-1; 8 bases are shared with TRBD2. The J segment lost 9 bases and the V segment lost 3 bases, leaving 16 bases of the junction unmatched. The length of the CDR3 is 16 residues. Germline V CDR1 and CDR2: GTSNPN, SVGIG (reference sequence). The CDR3 coding sequence is TGTGCCTGGAGGCCCCGGACAGTCCTCGGGAGGGGTGAGCAGTTCTTC. The encoded protein is CAWRPRTVLGRGEQFF. The full variable domain, rest sourced from reference TRBV30 and TRBJ2-1, is SQTIHQWPATLVQPVGSPLSLECTVEGTSNPNLYWYRQAAGRGLQLLFYSVGIGQISSEVPQNLSASRPQDRQFILSSKKLLLSDSGFYLCAWRPRTVLGRGEQFFGPGTRLTVL.

This rearrangement joins TRBV11-2 to TRBJ2-3; D ambiguous. With 0 bases removed from V and 7 bases from J, the gap between germline ends came to 8 bases. The CDR3 is made up of 13 amino acids. Per the germline V gene, CDR1 is SGHAT and CDR2 is FQNNGV. The CDR3 coding sequence is TGTGCCAGCAGCTTAGATCTCCCACATACGCAGTATTTT. It codes for CASSLDLPHTQYF.

This chain joins TRBV24-1 and TRBJ2-7, with TRBD2 as a possible D gene (5 bases). Trimming removed 7 bases at V and 3 bases at J, with 18 bases between. The CDR3 runs to 15 residues. Germline CDR1 reads KGHDR; CDR2 reads SFDVKD. CDR3 coding DNA: TGTGCCACCAGCCCCGGGGTAGCCGGGATCTACGAGCAGTACTTC. It is translated as CATSPGVAGIYEQYF.

Only a few counts were recorded for this clone. The identical CDR3 is also encoded by other nucleotide sequences in the sample. V is TRBV7-9 and J is TRBJ2-7; D perhaps matches TRBD2 (6 bases). CDR1 and CDR2 from the germline V gene are SEHNR and FQNEAQ (reference sequence). This CDR3 contains 14 residues. Trimming took off 6 bases at V and 0 bases at J, with 12 bases between the two ends. The chain's CDR3 is CASSGTGSSYEQYF. In nucleotides, the CDR3 is TGTGCCAGCAGTGGGACTGGCAGCTCCTACGAGCAGTACTTC.

This clone was recorded once. This sample also contains other DNA sequences that code for the same CDR3. V usage is TRBV12-3 or TRBV12-4 and J usage is TRBJ1-1, with D maybe TRBD1 (6 bases). The CDR3 runs to 13 residues. Trimming stripped 2 bases from V and 5 bases from J, with 9 bases between. The CDR3 nucleotides are TGTGCCAGCAGTTTATCGCAGGGGACTGAAGCTTTCTTT. Its translation is CASSLSQGTEAFF.

This sequence joins TRBV6-2 or TRBV6-3 and TRBJ1-5; TRBD1 might be the D (5 bases). The germline V gene has CDR1 MNHEY and CDR2 SVGEGT. Between the trimmed V and J ends, which lost 2 bases and 2 bases, there was a span of 13 bases. This CDR3 is 16 amino acids long. CDR3 in amino acids: CASSYGRAGGNQPQHF. The CDR3 DNA sequence: TGTGCCAGCAGTTACGGCAGGGCGGGTGGCAATCAGCCCCAGCATTTT.

In this sample, this clone turned up once. The chain carries TRBV3-1 (or the pseudogene TRBV3-2) and TRBJ2-1, with D unclear. The germline V gene has CDR1 LGHDT and CDR2 YNNKEL (reference sequence). This CDR3 comprises 15 residues. V was trimmed by 0 bases and J by 2 bases, leaving 8 bases between them. The CDR3 region is CASSQEGLAYNEQFF. The CDR3 bases are TGTGCCAGCAGCCAAGAGGGTTTGGCCTACAATGAGCAGTTCTTC.